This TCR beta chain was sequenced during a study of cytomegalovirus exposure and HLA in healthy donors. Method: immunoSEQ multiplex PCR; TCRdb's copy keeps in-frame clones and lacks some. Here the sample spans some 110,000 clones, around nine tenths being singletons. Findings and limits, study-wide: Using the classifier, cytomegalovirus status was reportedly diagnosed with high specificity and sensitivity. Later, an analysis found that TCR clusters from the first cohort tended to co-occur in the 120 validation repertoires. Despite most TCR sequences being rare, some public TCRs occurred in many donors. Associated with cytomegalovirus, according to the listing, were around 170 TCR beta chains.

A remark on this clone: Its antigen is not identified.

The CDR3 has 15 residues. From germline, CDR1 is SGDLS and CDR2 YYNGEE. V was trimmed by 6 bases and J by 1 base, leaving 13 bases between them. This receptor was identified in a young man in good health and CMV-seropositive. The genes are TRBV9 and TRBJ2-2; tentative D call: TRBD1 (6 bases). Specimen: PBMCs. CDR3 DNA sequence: TGTGCCAGCAAGGGGACACCGGGGAACACCGGGGAGCTGTTTTTT. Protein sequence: CASKGTPGNTGELFF.